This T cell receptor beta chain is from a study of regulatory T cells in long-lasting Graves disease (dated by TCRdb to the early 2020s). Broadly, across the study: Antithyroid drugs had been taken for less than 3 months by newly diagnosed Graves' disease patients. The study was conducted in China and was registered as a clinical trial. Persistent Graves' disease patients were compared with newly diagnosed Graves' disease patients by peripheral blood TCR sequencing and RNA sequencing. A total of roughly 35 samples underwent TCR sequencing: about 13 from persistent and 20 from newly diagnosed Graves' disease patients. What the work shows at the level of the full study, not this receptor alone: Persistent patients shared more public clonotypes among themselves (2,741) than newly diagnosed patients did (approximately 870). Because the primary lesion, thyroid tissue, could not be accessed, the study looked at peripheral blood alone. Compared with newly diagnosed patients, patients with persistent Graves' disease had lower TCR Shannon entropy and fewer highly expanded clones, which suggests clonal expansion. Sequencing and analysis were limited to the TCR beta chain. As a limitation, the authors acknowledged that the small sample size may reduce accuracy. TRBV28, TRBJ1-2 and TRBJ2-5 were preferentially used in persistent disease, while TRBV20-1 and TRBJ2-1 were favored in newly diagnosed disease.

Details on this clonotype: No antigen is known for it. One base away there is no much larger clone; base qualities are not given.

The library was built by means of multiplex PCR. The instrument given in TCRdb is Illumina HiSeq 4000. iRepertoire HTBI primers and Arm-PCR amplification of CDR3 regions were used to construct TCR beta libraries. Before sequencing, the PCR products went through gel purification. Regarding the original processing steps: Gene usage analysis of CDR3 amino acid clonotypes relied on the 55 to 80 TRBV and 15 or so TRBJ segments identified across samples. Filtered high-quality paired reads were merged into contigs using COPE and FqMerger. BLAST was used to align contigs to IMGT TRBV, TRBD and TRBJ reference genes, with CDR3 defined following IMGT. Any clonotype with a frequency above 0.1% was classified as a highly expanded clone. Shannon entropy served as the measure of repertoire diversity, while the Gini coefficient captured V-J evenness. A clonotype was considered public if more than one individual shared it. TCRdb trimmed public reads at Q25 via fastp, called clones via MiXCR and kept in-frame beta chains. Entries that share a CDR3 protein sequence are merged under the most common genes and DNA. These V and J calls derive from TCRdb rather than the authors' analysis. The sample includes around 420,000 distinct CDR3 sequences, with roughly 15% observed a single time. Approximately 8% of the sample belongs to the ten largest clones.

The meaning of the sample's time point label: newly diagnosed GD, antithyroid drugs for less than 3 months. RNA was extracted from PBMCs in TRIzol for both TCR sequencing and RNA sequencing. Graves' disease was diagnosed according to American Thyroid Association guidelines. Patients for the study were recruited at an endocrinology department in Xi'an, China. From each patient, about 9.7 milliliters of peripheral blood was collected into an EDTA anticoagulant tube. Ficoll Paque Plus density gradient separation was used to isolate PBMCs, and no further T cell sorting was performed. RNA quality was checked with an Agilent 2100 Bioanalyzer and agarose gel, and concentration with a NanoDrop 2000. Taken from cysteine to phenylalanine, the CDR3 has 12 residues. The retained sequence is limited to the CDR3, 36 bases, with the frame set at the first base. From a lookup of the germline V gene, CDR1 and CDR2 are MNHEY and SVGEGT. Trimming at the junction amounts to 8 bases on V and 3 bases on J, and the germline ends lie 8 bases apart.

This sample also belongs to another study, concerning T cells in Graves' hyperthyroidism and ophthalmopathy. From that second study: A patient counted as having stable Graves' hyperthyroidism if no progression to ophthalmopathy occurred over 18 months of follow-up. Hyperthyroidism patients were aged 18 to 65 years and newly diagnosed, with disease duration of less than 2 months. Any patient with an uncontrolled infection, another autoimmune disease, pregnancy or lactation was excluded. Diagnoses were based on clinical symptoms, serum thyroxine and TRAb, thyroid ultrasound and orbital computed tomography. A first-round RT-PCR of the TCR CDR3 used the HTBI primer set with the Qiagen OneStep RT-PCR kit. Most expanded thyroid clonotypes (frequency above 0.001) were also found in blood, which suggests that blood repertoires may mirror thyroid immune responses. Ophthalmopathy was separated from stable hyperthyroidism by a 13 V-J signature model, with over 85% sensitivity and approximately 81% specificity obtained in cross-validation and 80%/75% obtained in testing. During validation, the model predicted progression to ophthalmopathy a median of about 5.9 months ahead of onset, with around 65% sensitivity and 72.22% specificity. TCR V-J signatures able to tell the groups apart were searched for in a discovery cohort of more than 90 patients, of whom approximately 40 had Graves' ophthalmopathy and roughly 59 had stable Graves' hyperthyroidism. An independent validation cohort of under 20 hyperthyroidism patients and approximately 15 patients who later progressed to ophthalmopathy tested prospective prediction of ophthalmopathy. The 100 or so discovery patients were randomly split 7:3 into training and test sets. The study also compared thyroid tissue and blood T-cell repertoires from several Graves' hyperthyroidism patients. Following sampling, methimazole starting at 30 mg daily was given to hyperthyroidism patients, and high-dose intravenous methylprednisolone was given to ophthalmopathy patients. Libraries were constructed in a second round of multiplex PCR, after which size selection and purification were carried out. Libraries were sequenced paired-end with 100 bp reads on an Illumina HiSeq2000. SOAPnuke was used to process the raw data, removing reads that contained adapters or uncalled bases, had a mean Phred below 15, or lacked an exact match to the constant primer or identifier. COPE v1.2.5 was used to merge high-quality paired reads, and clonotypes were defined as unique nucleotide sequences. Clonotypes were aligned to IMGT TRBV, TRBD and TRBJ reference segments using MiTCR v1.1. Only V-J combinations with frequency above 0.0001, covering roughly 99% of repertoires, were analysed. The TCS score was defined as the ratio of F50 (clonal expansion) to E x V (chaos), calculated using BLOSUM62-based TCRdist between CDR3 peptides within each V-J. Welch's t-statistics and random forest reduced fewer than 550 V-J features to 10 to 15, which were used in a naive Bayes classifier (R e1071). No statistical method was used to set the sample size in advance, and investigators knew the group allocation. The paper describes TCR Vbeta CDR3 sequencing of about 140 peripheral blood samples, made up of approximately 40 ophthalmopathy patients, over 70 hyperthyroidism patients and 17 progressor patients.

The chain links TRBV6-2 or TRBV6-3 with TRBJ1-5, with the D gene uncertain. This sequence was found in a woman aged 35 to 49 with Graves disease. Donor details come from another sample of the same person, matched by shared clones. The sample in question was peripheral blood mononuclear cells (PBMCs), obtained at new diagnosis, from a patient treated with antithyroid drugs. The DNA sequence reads TGTGCCAGCCGAGGGCCCAATCAGCCCCAGCATTTT. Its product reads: CASRGPNQPQHF.